This T cell receptor (beta chain) was retrieved from a study of OX40 agonist ivuxolimab in advanced cancers. The wider study: Patients with prior anti-PD-1, anti-PD-L1 or anti-CTLA-4 therapy were eligible; less than 50% had some. Findings and limits, study-wide: CD8+ T cells were the subset that, on average, had more expanded clones than CD4+. Clones of CD4+ and CD8+ blood T cells grew by week 6 at doses of 0.1 to 3.0 mg/kg.

V was trimmed by 0 bases and J by 0 bases, leaving 8 bases between them. The CDR3 contains 16 residues. In germline, CDR1 is MNHEY, CDR2 SVGAGI. Systemic immunosuppression or autoimmune disease history was grounds to exclude patients. Clones were read by immunoSEQ multiplex PCR, and TCRdb kept only the in-frame ones, dropping some. This sample has under 85,000 clones, with approximately 95% found just once. Of note for this clone: Its target is not known. This sample includes further DNA sequences coding for the same CDR3.

The specimen comprised CD4+ or CD8+ T cells sorted from blood, sampled in a trial of the OX40 agonist ivuxolimab. The origin of this receptor is an adult with an advanced solid tumor such as melanoma, head and neck, liver or kidney cancer. The V and J genes are TRBV6-5 and TRBJ2-2; D is uncertain. The DNA for the CDR3 is TGTGCCAGCAGTTACTCGGCGCCAGCGAACACCGGGGAGCTGTTTTTT. Residues: CASSYSAPANTGELFF.